Listed below are T cell receptor beta chains from one sample, sequenced in a study of blood T cells in healthy people across ages. TCRdb reprocessed the 5' RACE reads via MiXCR and lists one record per CDR3 protein. The table records about 680,000 distinct CDR3 sequences, over 45% of them present only once. Sequenced input: blood. These receptor sequences come from a woman in her sixties or seventies in good health. Each CDR3 is given with its conserved first and last residue. The D gene is left open where the match is weak. Some rows mark clone size as missing; the rest say once, few, many or name a class of expanded clone.

v_gene: TRBV6-4; j_gene: TRBJ2-3; d_gene: TRBD2; abundance: once; CDR3aa: CASSNQAGSTDTQYF; CDR3nt: TGTGCCAGCAGTAACCAAGCGGGAAGCACAGATACGCAGTATTTT
v_gene: TRBV10-3; j_gene: TRBJ2-1; d_gene: TRBD1; abundance: NA; CDR3aa: CAISESTGGGETQFF; CDR3nt: TGTGCCATCAGTGAGTCCACAGGGGGAGGCGAGACCCAGTTCTTC
v_gene: TRBV7-8; j_gene: TRBJ2-3; d_gene: NA; abundance: NA; CDR3aa: CASSPRERTDTQYF; CDR3nt: TGTGCCAGCAGCCCCCGGGAGCGCACAGATACGCAGTATTTT
v_gene: TRBV20-1; j_gene: TRBJ1-1; d_gene: NA; abundance: NA; CDR3aa: CSAGGLEAFF; CDR3nt: TGCAGTGCTGGGGGGCTTGAAGCTTTCTTT
v_gene: TRBV12-3/TRBV12-4; j_gene: TRBJ1-3; d_gene: TRBD1; abundance: NA; CDR3aa: CASQADRVSGNTIYF; CDR3nt: TGTGCCAGCCAAGCCGACAGGGTTTCGGGAAACACCATATATTTT
v_gene: TRBV7-9; j_gene: TRBJ2-5; d_gene: TRBD2; abundance: few; CDR3aa: CASSYPFGREGQETQYF; CDR3nt: TGTGCCAGCAGCTACCCTTTTGGGCGGGAGGGTCAAGAGACCCAGTACTTC
v_gene: TRBV15; j_gene: TRBJ2-7; d_gene: TRBD1; abundance: NA; CDR3aa: CATSTYLTGGNPYEQYF; CDR3nt: TGTGCCACCAGCACATACTTAACAGGGGGTAACCCCTACGAGCAGTACTTC
v_gene: TRBV20-1; j_gene: TRBJ2-7; d_gene: NA; abundance: NA; CDR3aa: CSASKAKNSYEQYF; CDR3nt: TGCAGTGCTAGTAAAGCGAAGAACTCCTACGAGCAGTACTTC
v_gene: TRBV5-1; j_gene: TRBJ1-2; d_gene: TRBD1; abundance: NA; CDR3aa: CASSFAGTGNGYTF; CDR3nt: TGCGCCAGCAGCTTCGCGGGGACAGGAAATGGCTACACCTTC
v_gene: TRBV20-1; j_gene: TRBJ2-7; d_gene: NA; abundance: NA; CDR3aa: CSARQLTGFRNEQYF; CDR3nt: TGCAGTGCTAGGCAGCTTACAGGGTTCCGCAATGAGCAGTACTTC
v_gene: TRBV7-9; j_gene: TRBJ2-5; d_gene: TRBD1; abundance: few; CDR3aa: CASSLSWGQGEETQYF; CDR3nt: TGTGCCAGCAGCTTAAGTTGGGGGCAGGGGGAAGAGACCCAGTACTTC
v_gene: TRBV6-5; j_gene: TRBJ2-7; d_gene: NA; abundance: NA; CDR3aa: CASCEINSYEQYF; CDR3nt: TGTGCCAGCTGCGAGATCAACTCCTACGAGCAGTACTTC
v_gene: TRBV20-1; j_gene: TRBJ2-5; d_gene: TRBD2; abundance: NA; CDR3aa: CSAIEPSGKRVNEQYF; CDR3nt: TGCAGTGCTATTGAGCCTAGCGGGAAGAGGGTCAATGAGCAGTACTTC
v_gene: TRBV20-1; j_gene: TRBJ2-1; d_gene: NA; abundance: many; CDR3aa: CSARARGLSYNEQFF; CDR3nt: TGCAGTGCTAGAGCTAGGGGTCTCTCCTACAATGAGCAGTTCTTC
v_gene: TRBV30; j_gene: TRBJ2-3; d_gene: NA; abundance: once; CDR3aa: CAWSPGGTDTQYF; CDR3nt: TGTGCCTGGAGCCCCGGGGGCACAGATACGCAGTATTTT
v_gene: TRBV10-3; j_gene: TRBJ2-7; d_gene: NA; abundance: many; CDR3aa: CAISEVKSSYEQYF; CDR3nt: TGTGCCATCAGTGAGGTAAAGAGCTCCTACGAGCAGTACTTC
v_gene: TRBV27; j_gene: TRBJ2-7; d_gene: TRBD2; abundance: NA; CDR3aa: CASKSPSGGYNEQYF; CDR3nt: TGTGCCAGCAAGAGTCCCAGCGGGGGATACAATGAGCAGTACTTC
v_gene: TRBV20-1; j_gene: TRBJ1-1; d_gene: TRBD1; abundance: NA; CDR3aa: CSARDGTGGAFF; CDR3nt: TGCAGTGCTAGAGATGGGACAGGAGGAGCTTTCTTT
v_gene: TRBV28; j_gene: TRBJ2-7; d_gene: NA; abundance: few; CDR3aa: CASSSAGYEQYF; CDR3nt: TGTGCCAGCAGTTCCGCCGGGTACGAGCAGTACTTC
v_gene: TRBV6-5; j_gene: TRBJ2-1; d_gene: TRBD1; abundance: NA; CDR3aa: CASSSLRDRSREQFF; CDR3nt: TGTGCCAGCAGTTCTCTCCGGGACAGGAGTCGTGAGCAGTTCTTC
v_gene: TRBV28; j_gene: TRBJ2-7; d_gene: TRBD2; abundance: few; CDR3aa: CASSSPTSESYEQYF; CDR3nt: TGTGCCAGCAGTTCACCGACTAGCGAATCCTACGAGCAGTACTTC
v_gene: TRBV11-2; j_gene: TRBJ2-7; d_gene: NA; abundance: NA; CDR3aa: CASSPGESKEQYF; CDR3nt: TGTGCCAGCAGCCCCGGTGAGAGCAAGGAGCAGTACTTC
v_gene: TRBV29-1; j_gene: TRBJ2-5; d_gene: TRBD2; abundance: NA; CDR3aa: CSAILAGGRDEQYF; CDR3nt: TGCAGCGCCATACTAGCGGGAGGGCGGGATGAGCAGTACTTC
v_gene: TRBV5-1; j_gene: TRBJ2-5; d_gene: TRBD1; abundance: few; CDR3aa: CASSFVTGDWRETQYF; CDR3nt: TGCGCCAGCAGCTTTGTGACAGGGGATTGGAGAGAGACCCAGTACTTC
v_gene: TRBV11-2; j_gene: TRBJ2-7; d_gene: NA; abundance: NA; CDR3aa: CASSPFPGTYEQYF; CDR3nt: TGTGCCAGCAGCCCCTTCCCCGGAACCTACGAGCAGTACTTC
v_gene: TRBV11-2; j_gene: TRBJ2-6; d_gene: NA; abundance: NA; CDR3aa: CASSLDRIAGANVLTF; CDR3nt: TGTGCCAGCAGCTTAGATCGGATTGCTGGGGCCAACGTCCTGACTTTC
v_gene: TRBV30; j_gene: TRBJ2-4; d_gene: NA; abundance: NA; CDR3aa: CAWSLLTGQANIQYF; CDR3nt: TGTGCCTGGAGCCTACTGACAGGCCAGGCAAACATTCAGTACTTC
v_gene: TRBV12-3/TRBV12-4; j_gene: TRBJ2-1; d_gene: TRBD2; abundance: NA; CDR3aa: CASSFTGTRGNEQFF; CDR3nt: TGTGCCAGCAGTTTTACCGGGACTAGGGGCAATGAGCAGTTCTTC
v_gene: TRBV5-6; j_gene: TRBJ2-7; d_gene: NA; abundance: NA; CDR3aa: CASSPGWSSYEQYF; CDR3nt: TGTGCCAGCAGCCCGGGCTGGTCCTCCTACGAGCAGTACTTC